These 20 T cell receptor beta chains were all obtained from the same sample, sequenced in a study of OX40 agonist ivuxolimab in advanced cancers. Measured with immunoSEQ multiplex PCR; TCRdb has only the in-frame clones, and not every one. The table has roughly 28,000 clones, about 80% seen once; the top ten hold about 12%. Here the sequenced sample was CD4+ or CD8+ T cells sorted from blood, taken in a trial of the OX40 agonist ivuxolimab. Receptors were obtained from an adult with an advanced solid tumor such as melanoma, head and neck, liver or kidney cancer.

The rearrangement links TRBV19 to TRBJ2-7; 7 bases are a match to TRBD2. CDR3 length: 14 amino acids. Germline-derived CDR1 and CDR2 are LNHDA and SQIVND (reference sequence). V lost 2 bases to trimming and J lost 2 bases; unmatched junction nucleotides: 3. The CDR3 coding sequence is TGTGCCAGTAGTATAATGAGCGGGGCCTACGAGCAGTACTTC. As protein: CASSIMSGAYEQYF. Full variable domain (missing parts from reference TRBV19 and TRBJ2-7): DGGITQSPKYLFRKEGQNVTLSCEQNLNHDAMYWYRQDPGQGLRLIYYSQIVNDFQKGDIAEGYSVSREKKESFPLTVTSAQKNPTAFYLCASSIMSGAYEQYFGPGTRLTVT.

This CDR3 reads CASSDRTESEEKLFF. The CDR3 bases are TGTGCCAGCAGCGATCGGACGGAATCGGAAGAAAAACTGTTTTTT. This chain uses TRBV7-9 with TRBJ1-4; D is unclear. The CDR3 consists of 15 residues. The V end was cut by 5 bases, the J end by 8 bases, with 18 bases between. The germline V gene encodes CDR1 SEHNR and CDR2 FQNEAQ (reference sequence).

V and J are TRBV6-5 and TRBJ2-7, with D unclear. Germline-derived CDR1 and CDR2 are MNHEY and SVGAGI. The CDR3 length is 13 residues. Trimming stripped 7 bases from V and 7 bases from J, with 17 bases between. The CDR3 region is CASNPLGWGEQYF. CDR3 bases: TGTGCCAGCAACCCATTGGGTTGGGGTGAGCAGTACTTC.

This clone turned up a few times. The J gene is TRBJ1-3, the V gene TRBV4-2; 9 nucleotides line up with TRBD1. After removal of 1 base from V and 8 bases from J, the junction contained 12 bases not matched to a gene. Germline V lookup: CDR1 LGHNA, CDR2 YNFKEQ. The CDR3 has 17 amino acids. DNA of the CDR3: TGTGCCAGCAGCCAAGGCGCGTGGAAGGACAGGGGTGACACCATATATTTT. Translation gives CASSQGAWKDRGDTIYF.

V is TRBV5-1 and J is TRBJ2-2; possibly TRBD2 for D (6 bases). This CDR3 region has 13 residues. Germline V gene data show CDR1 as SGHRS and CDR2 as YFSETQ. Trimming removed 4 bases at V and 4 bases at J, with 8 bases between. The CDR3 here is CASSPAGTGELFF. The CDR3 DNA reads as TGCGCCAGCAGCCCAGCGGGCACCGGGGAGCTGTTTTTT.

The chain carries TRBV27 and TRBJ1-1; D perhaps matches TRBD1 (6 bases). The CDR3 is 13 residues long. Looked up from germline, CDR1 is MNHEY and CDR2 is SMNVEV (reference sequence). The ends were cut back, 5 bases at V and 3 bases at J, with 10 bases in the middle. The CDR3 nucleotides are TGTGCCAGCAGTACAGGGCTACACACTGAAGCTTTCTTT. Amino acid sequence: CASSTGLHTEAFF.

This chain connects TRBV18 to TRBJ2-1; D is possibly TRBD2 (5 bases). CDR1 and CDR2 from the germline V gene are KGHSH and LQKENI. This CDR3 is built from 16 residues. The ends were cut back, 0 bases at V and 0 bases at J, with 9 bases in the middle. The chain's CDR3 is CASSPPGSGSYNEQFF. The CDR3 DNA follows: TGTGCCAGCTCACCACCGGGGAGCGGCTCCTACAATGAGCAGTTCTTC. Together with reference TRBV18 and TRBJ2-1, the CDR3 gives the full variable domain: NAGVMQNPRHLVRRRGQEARLRCSPMKGHSHVYWYRQLPEEGLKFMVYLQKENIIDESGMPKERFSAEFPKEGPSILRIQQVVRGDSAAYFCASSPPGSGSYNEQFFGPGTRLTVL.

The gene calls are TRBV7-2 and TRBJ1-2; 9 nucleotides agree with TRBD1. V dropped 5 bases and J dropped 4; count of bases not matched to a gene: 14. Per germline, CDR1 SGHTA and CDR2 FQGNSA. The CDR3 spans 17 residues. DNA of the CDR3: TGTGCCAGCAGCAACCGGGACAGGGCCTCGCCTCTCTATGGCTACACCTTC. This translates into CASSNRDRASPLYGYTF. Based on the CDR3 plus reference TRBV7-2 and TRBJ1-2, the full variable domain is GAGVSQSPSNKVTEKGKDVELRCDPISGHTALYWYRQSLGQGLEFLIYFQGNSAPDKSGLPSDRFSAERTGGSVSTLTIQRTQQEDSAVYLCASSNRDRASPLYGYTFGSGTRLTVV.

With respect to this clone: Other DNA sequences in the sample encode the same CDR3. The CDR3 sequence: CASRPTSSITEAFF. CDR3 coding DNA: TGTGCCAGCAGACCCACAAGTTCAATCACTGAAGCTTTCTTT. The chain uses TRBV7-9 and TRBJ1-1; D is ambiguous. This CDR3 comprises 14 residues. Germline V gene sequence: CDR1 SEHNR, CDR2 FQNEAQ (reference sequence). The germline V and J ends were trimmed by 6 bases and 4 bases, with 15 bases remaining between them.

This clone was seen once. V gene TRBV23-1 combines with J gene TRBJ1-5; possible D gene TRBD1, 6 bases. TRBV23-1 carries the ORF label, with uncertain function. The CDR3 covers 14 residues. Trimming cost V 3 bases and J 3 bases, with 9 bases left between them. As DNA, the CDR3 is TGCGCCAGCAGTCATGACAGGTTCAATCAGCCCCAGCATTTT. This gives the protein CASSHDRFNQPQHF.

This chain uses TRBV13 with TRBJ2-7, with 12 bases lining up with TRBD2. J lost 5 bases, V lost 4 bases, and 18 bases had no gene match. The CDR3 contains 19 residues. CDR1 is PRHDT and CDR2 is FYEKMQ in the germline V gene (reference sequence). The CDR3 DNA reads TGTGCCAGCAGCTCCTCTAGCGGGGGGGCCTTAGCTCTTCTTCACGAGCAGTACTTC. Its protein is CASSSSSGGALALLHEQYF.

The gene calls are TRBV5-6 and TRBJ1-1, with a possible D match to TRBD1 (5 bases). CDR1 and CDR2 from the germline V gene are SGHDT and YYEEEE. This CDR3 has 14 residues. Trimming stripped 0 bases from V and 4 bases from J, with 10 bases between. CDR3 in amino acids: CASSLGAGSTEAFF. The CDR3 DNA follows: TGTGCCAGCAGCTTGGGGGCAGGGTCCACTGAAGCTTTCTTT.

This clone was counted a single time. The chain links TRBV25-1 to TRBJ1-1, with 7 bases aligning to TRBD1. Germline V lookup: CDR1 MGHDK, CDR2 SYGVNS. CDR3 length equals 13 residues. The V gene end was trimmed by 6 bases and the J gene end by 6 bases; junction bases not matched to a gene: 7. As DNA, the CDR3 is TGTGCCAGCAGCCACCTGGGACAGCCTGAAGCTTTCTTT. The encoded protein is CASSHLGQPEAFF.

The rearrangement joins TRBV7-9 to TRBJ1-1; tentatively, D is TRBD1 (5 bases). Germline V gene lookup returns CDR1 SEHNR and CDR2 FQNEAQ (reference sequence). Trimming stripped 5 bases from V and 6 bases from J, with 7 bases between. The CDR3 is 11 amino acids. CDR3: CASSPGPEAFF. The CDR3 bases are TGTGCCAGCAGCCCAGGGCCTGAAGCTTTCTTT.

This chain connects TRBV6-6 to TRBJ1-5; unclear D gene. CDR1 and CDR2 from the germline V gene are MNHNY and SVGAGI (reference sequence). Trimming removed 3 bases from V and 1 base from J, with 7 bases in between. This CDR3 is 14 amino acids long. The CDR3 is CASSYQASNQPQHF. In DNA form, the CDR3 reads TGTGCCAGCAGTTATCAGGCGAGCAATCAGCCCCAGCATTTT.

The chain couples TRBV14 to TRBJ1-4; tentative D call: TRBD1 (5 bases). The CDR3 is 14 amino acids. Germline CDR1 SGHDN, CDR2 FVKESK. The V gene lost 0 bases and the J gene lost 8 bases, with 10 bases spanning the gap. The CDR3 protein is CASSQDRGDEKLFF. In nucleotides, the CDR3 is TGTGCCAGCAGCCAAGATCGGGGGGACGAAAAACTGTTTTTT.

This chain joins TRBV6-5 and TRBJ2-3, with 10 bases identical to TRBD2. The germline gives CDR1 MNHEY, CDR2 SVGAGI. This CDR3 is built from 15 residues. V shed 4 bases, J shed 4 bases, and the junction held 5 bases outside the gene matches. CDR3 nucleotides: TGTGCCAGCAGTTTTGAGCGGGGGGGCGCAGATACGCAGTATTTT. This codes for CASSFERGGADTQYF.

V and J are TRBV27 and TRBJ1-5; no clear D gene. The CDR3 sequence is 16 residues long. V was pared by 4 bases and J by 0 bases, with 13 bases between. Germline CDR1 is MNHEY and CDR2 is SMNVEV (reference sequence). The CDR3 DNA is TGTGCCAGCAGTTCCAGCTTCCCTTATAGCAATCAGCCCCAGCATTTT. Protein sequence: CASSSSFPYSNQPQHF.

CDR3 region: CASGLAMGGNYGYTF. CDR3 DNA sequence: TGTGCTAGTGGTTTGGCAATGGGGGGAAACTATGGCTACACCTTC. V and J are TRBV12-5 and TRBJ1-2; TRBD1 is a possible D gene (5 bases). The V gene's germline CDR1 is LGHNT and CDR2 FRNRAP. Trimming stripped 1 base from V and 2 bases from J, with 11 bases between. This CDR3 has 15 residues.

The chain employs TRBV5-5 and TRBJ1-1; weak D call: TRBD1 (5 bases). In germline, CDR1 is SGHKS, CDR2 YYEKEE (reference sequence). The CDR3 runs 14 residues. With 0 bases removed from V and 5 bases from J, the gap between germline ends came to 11 bases. CDR3 residues: CASSLVREDTEAFF. The CDR3 DNA follows: TGTGCCAGCAGCTTGGTCAGGGAAGATACTGAAGCTTTCTTT.